These T cell receptor beta chains were read from a single sample in a study of blood T cell repertoires in COVID-19. This table comes from immunoSEQ multiplex PCR, and its TCRdb copy is limited to in-frame clones, with some not included. The table has about 400,000 clones, 89% seen once. The sequenced sample was peripheral blood. These receptors were collected from a man aged 35 to 55 with acute or convalescent COVID-19. Each CDR3 is given with its conserved first and last residue. Each record gives: clone size, J gene, D gene, V gene, CDR3 protein, CDR3 DNA. D genes are given only for firm matches. Only some rows state a clone size, as once, few, many or a class for expanded clones.

clone_size: once
j_call: TRBJ1-6
d_call: -
v_call: TRBV10-3
cdr3_aa: CAISESQNSPLHF
cdr3_nt: TGTGCCATCAGTGAGTCCCAGAATTCACCCCTCCACTTT

clone_size: -
j_call: TRBJ1-1
d_call: TRBD1
v_call: TRBV7-8
cdr3_aa: CASSLKTGMNTEAFF
cdr3_nt: TGTGCCAGCAGCCTAAAGACAGGGATGAACACTGAAGCTTTCTTT

clone_size: -
j_call: TRBJ1-2
d_call: -
v_call: TRBV6-4
cdr3_aa: CASSGTFYGYTF
cdr3_nt: TGTGCCAGCAGTGGGACATTTTATGGCTACACCTTC

clone_size: -
j_call: TRBJ2-7
d_call: -
v_call: TRBV5-4
cdr3_aa: CASSLATRSYEQYF
cdr3_nt: TGTGCCAGCAGCTTGGCCACGCGGAGCTACGAGCAGTACTTC

clone_size: -
j_call: TRBJ1-1
d_call: -
v_call: TRBV5-1
cdr3_aa: CASSLEETEAFF
cdr3_nt: TGCGCCAGCAGCTTGGAGGAGACTGAAGCTTTCTTT

clone_size: -
j_call: TRBJ2-1
d_call: TRBD1
v_call: TRBV7-9
cdr3_aa: CASSLNPGQGNEQFF
cdr3_nt: TGTGCCAGCAGCCTTAATCCCGGACAGGGCAATGAGCAGTTCTTC

clone_size: -
j_call: TRBJ1-5
d_call: -
v_call: TRBV29-1
cdr3_aa: CSVVDTYNQPQHF
cdr3_nt: TGCAGCGTTGTAGACACATACAATCAGCCCCAGCATTTT

clone_size: -
j_call: TRBJ2-4
d_call: TRBD2
v_call: TRBV4-3
cdr3_aa: CASSQEVPGRVSKNIQYF
cdr3_nt: TGCGCCAGCAGCCAAGAAGTGCCCGGGAGGGTGAGCAAAAACATTCAGTACTTC

clone_size: -
j_call: TRBJ1-3
d_call: -
v_call: TRBV6-5
cdr3_aa: CASRGAGVENTIYF
cdr3_nt: TGTGCCAGCAGGGGAGCAGGGGTGGAAAACACCATATATTTT

clone_size: -
j_call: TRBJ1-1
d_call: -
v_call: TRBV7-3
cdr3_aa: CASSIFGGMNTEAFF
cdr3_nt: TGTGCCAGCAGCATTTTCGGTGGTATGAACACTGAAGCTTTCTTT

clone_size: few
j_call: TRBJ2-5
d_call: TRBD1
v_call: TRBV6-6
cdr3_aa: CASSYSQGAETQYF
cdr3_nt: TGTGCCAGCAGTTACTCCCAGGGGGCCGAGACCCAGTACTTC

clone_size: -
j_call: TRBJ1-5
d_call: -
v_call: TRBV3-1/TRBV3-2
cdr3_aa: CASSQGGLYSNQPQHF
cdr3_nt: TGTGCCAGCAGCCAAGGGGGGCTATATAGCAATCAGCCCCAGCATTTT

clone_size: -
j_call: TRBJ1-1
d_call: TRBD1
v_call: TRBV28
cdr3_aa: CASTPPGTGFSEAFF
cdr3_nt: TGTGCCAGCACTCCTCCCGGGACAGGGTTTTCTGAAGCTTTCTTT

clone_size: -
j_call: TRBJ1-2
d_call: -
v_call: TRBV5-4
cdr3_aa: CASSLGQDYGYTF
cdr3_nt: TGTGCCAGCAGCTTGGGGCAGGATTATGGCTACACCTTC

clone_size: -
j_call: TRBJ2-3
d_call: TRBD2
v_call: TRBV5-1
cdr3_aa: CASSSRGLAGYTDTQYF
cdr3_nt: TGCGCCAGCAGCTCCCGGGGACTAGCGGGATACACAGATACGCAGTATTTT

clone_size: -
j_call: TRBJ2-2
d_call: TRBD1
v_call: TRBV7-2
cdr3_aa: CASSYRDRVRTGELFF
cdr3_nt: TGTGCCAGCAGCTACCGGGACAGGGTAAGAACCGGGGAGCTATTTTTT

clone_size: -
j_call: TRBJ2-7
d_call: -
v_call: TRBV28
cdr3_aa: CASSEDRRYEQYF
cdr3_nt: TGTGCCAGCAGCGAAGACAGGCGGTACGAGCAGTACTTC

clone_size: many
j_call: TRBJ2-5
d_call: TRBD1
v_call: TRBV5-4
cdr3_aa: CASSGTGGRETQYF
cdr3_nt: TGTGCCAGCAGCGGGACAGGGGGCCGGGAGACCCAGTACTTC

clone_size: once
j_call: TRBJ1-3
d_call: TRBD1
v_call: TRBV19
cdr3_aa: CASSIWDSSSGNTIYF
cdr3_nt: TGTGCCAGTAGTATCTGGGACAGTTCCTCTGGAAACACCATATATTTT

clone_size: -
j_call: TRBJ2-3
d_call: TRBD1
v_call: TRBV6-5
cdr3_aa: CASSPPGQGADTQYF
cdr3_nt: TGTGCCAGCAGCCCACCGGGACAGGGTGCAGATACGCAGTATTTT

clone_size: -
j_call: TRBJ1-2
d_call: -
v_call: TRBV18
cdr3_aa: CASSPPRGAANYGYTF
cdr3_nt: TGTGCCAGCTCACCACCGCGGGGGGCCGCCAACTATGGCTACACCTTC

clone_size: -
j_call: TRBJ2-1
d_call: TRBD2
v_call: TRBV19
cdr3_aa: CASSISGSSYNEQFF
cdr3_nt: TGTGCCAGTAGTATAAGCGGGAGCTCCTACAATGAGCAGTTCTTC

clone_size: -
j_call: TRBJ1-1
d_call: TRBD1
v_call: TRBV19
cdr3_aa: CASSITGGTEAFF
cdr3_nt: TGTGCCAGTAGTATTACAGGGGGCACTGAAGCTTTCTTT

clone_size: once
j_call: TRBJ2-1
d_call: -
v_call: TRBV5-6
cdr3_aa: CASSLAGVLHEQFF
cdr3_nt: TGTGCCAGCAGCTTGGCGGGGGTCCTTCATGAGCAGTTCTTC

clone_size: -
j_call: TRBJ2-3
d_call: TRBD2
v_call: TRBV4-1
cdr3_aa: CASSQGRGRDTDTQYF
cdr3_nt: TGCGCCAGCAGCCAAGGGCGAGGGAGGGACACAGATACGCAGTATTTT

clone_size: -
j_call: TRBJ1-6
d_call: -
v_call: TRBV7-2
cdr3_aa: CASSPPDSRKGSLHF
cdr3_nt: TGTGCCAGCAGCCCGCCGGACAGCCGAAAGGGATCCCTCCACTTT

clone_size: -
j_call: TRBJ2-1
d_call: TRBD1
v_call: TRBV4-1
cdr3_aa: CASRRDRGIYNEQFF
cdr3_nt: TGCGCCAGCAGGAGGGACAGGGGTATCTACAATGAGCAGTTCTTC

clone_size: -
j_call: TRBJ2-1
d_call: TRBD2
v_call: TRBV5-4
cdr3_aa: CASSLEELKGLAGFGEQFF
cdr3_nt: TGTGCCAGCAGCTTGGAAGAGCTGAAGGGACTAGCGGGGTTTGGTGAGCAGTTCTTC

clone_size: once
j_call: TRBJ1-1
d_call: -
v_call: TRBV13
cdr3_aa: CASSHRRTAVNTEAFF
cdr3_nt: TGTGCCAGCAGCCACAGGAGGACAGCCGTGAACACTGAAGCTTTCTTT

clone_size: once
j_call: TRBJ2-1
d_call: TRBD2
v_call: TRBV11-1
cdr3_aa: CASSFRLRGTYNEQFF
cdr3_nt: TGTGCCAGCAGCTTCCGGTTGCGGGGGACCTACAATGAGCAGTTCTTC

clone_size: -
j_call: TRBJ2-3
d_call: TRBD2
v_call: TRBV7-9
cdr3_aa: CASSLRPGLASTDTQYF
cdr3_nt: TGTGCCAGCAGCTTAAGACCGGGACTAGCGAGCACAGATACGCAGTATTTT

clone_size: -
j_call: TRBJ2-7
d_call: TRBD2
v_call: TRBV6-6
cdr3_aa: CASSSDYSGTSYEQYF
cdr3_nt: TGTGCCAGCAGTTCCGACTATAGCGGGACCTCCTACGAGCAGTACTTC

clone_size: -
j_call: TRBJ1-3
d_call: -
v_call: TRBV6-2/TRBV6-3
cdr3_aa: CASSYAFYVTGNTIYF
cdr3_nt: TGTGCCAGCAGTTACGCATTCTACGTAACTGGAAACACCATATATTTT

clone_size: -
j_call: TRBJ1-2
d_call: -
v_call: TRBV5-4
cdr3_aa: CASSLALGQENYGYTF
cdr3_nt: TGTGCCAGCAGCTTGGCTTTGGGTCAGGAAAACTATGGCTACACCTTC

clone_size: -
j_call: TRBJ2-7
d_call: -
v_call: TRBV7-9
cdr3_aa: CASSLRPIGHAADEQYF
cdr3_nt: TGTGCCAGCAGCTTACGCCCCATCGGACATGCCGCGGACGAGCAGTACTTC

clone_size: -
j_call: TRBJ1-1
d_call: TRBD1
v_call: TRBV9
cdr3_aa: CASSPRQGITEAFF
cdr3_nt: TGTGCCAGCAGCCCTCGACAGGGGATCACTGAAGCTTTCTTT

clone_size: -
j_call: TRBJ2-7
d_call: -
v_call: TRBV14
cdr3_aa: CASSPNREINEQYF
cdr3_nt: TGTGCCAGCAGTCCGAATAGGGAGATCAACGAGCAGTACTTC

clone_size: -
j_call: TRBJ1-2
d_call: -
v_call: TRBV20-1
cdr3_aa: CSARQSYGYTF
cdr3_nt: TGCAGTGCTCGACAGTCCTATGGCTACACCTTC

clone_size: once
j_call: TRBJ1-1
d_call: TRBD1
v_call: TRBV9
cdr3_aa: CASSAKGGANTEAFF
cdr3_nt: TGTGCCAGCAGCGCCAAAGGGGGCGCGAACACTGAAGCTTTCTTT

clone_size: -
j_call: TRBJ2-7
d_call: TRBD1
v_call: TRBV5-1
cdr3_aa: CASSLVGTGGSEQYF
cdr3_nt: TGCGCCAGCAGCTTGGTGGGGACAGGGGGTTCCGAGCAGTACTTC

clone_size: -
j_call: TRBJ1-1
d_call: -
v_call: TRBV7-2
cdr3_aa: CASSLDYGRGAEAFF
cdr3_nt: TGTGCCAGCAGCTTAGATTATGGGAGGGGGGCTGAAGCTTTCTTT

clone_size: -
j_call: TRBJ1-2
d_call: -
v_call: TRBV30
cdr3_aa: CAWSVLTEAGYTF
cdr3_nt: TGTGCCTGGAGTGTCCTGACGGAGGCAGGCTACACCTTC